This is a list of T cell receptor beta chains from one sample in a study of T-cell memory formation after mild COVID-19. TCRdb fed the 5' RACE reads into MiXCR, producing one record per CDR3 protein. This repertoire shows about 470,000 distinct CDR3 sequences, approximately 25% found once; its top ten account for around an eighth. The sequencing sample was made of PBMCs or a T cell subset sorted from them (not recorded which). These receptors all come from an adult woman who had mild COVID-19 (a few samples of this study predate the infection). Cell type and time point are not known. Each CDR3 is given with its conserved first and last residue. The D gene is left open where the match is weak. A row's size may be missing; if present it is once, few, many or a size class.

CDR3aa: CASSTGTSGGTYSTDTQYF
CDR3nt: TGTGCCAGCAGTACGGGGACTAGCGGGGGGACTTATAGCACAGATACGCAGTATTTT
abundance: -
v_gene: TRBV12-3/TRBV12-4
j_gene: TRBJ2-3
d_gene: TRBD2

CDR3aa: CASGRAELYGYTF
CDR3nt: TGTGCCTCAGGTCGAGCGGAGCTGTATGGCTACACCTTC
abundance: -
v_gene: TRBV7-9
j_gene: TRBJ1-2
d_gene: -

CDR3aa: CASRRSGSGNTQYF
CDR3nt: TGTGCCAGCAGAAGGAGCGGGAGTGGGAATACGCAGTATTTT
abundance: -
v_gene: TRBV7-2
j_gene: TRBJ2-3
d_gene: TRBD2

CDR3aa: CASSPTPRAPYEQYF
CDR3nt: TGTGCCAGCAGCCCGACCCCCAGGGCACCCTACGAGCAGTACTTC
abundance: -
v_gene: TRBV12-3/TRBV12-4
j_gene: TRBJ2-7
d_gene: -

CDR3aa: CASSQDGEGGICSYEQYF
CDR3nt: TGTGCCAGCAGCCAAGATGGTGAGGGAGGGATTTGCTCCTACGAGCAGTACTTC
abundance: many
v_gene: TRBV4-2
j_gene: TRBJ2-7
d_gene: TRBD2

CDR3aa: CASSLRGREMGEQYF
CDR3nt: TGTGCCAGCAGTTTACGTGGCAGGGAAATGGGGGAGCAGTACTTC
abundance: few
v_gene: TRBV27
j_gene: TRBJ2-7
d_gene: -

CDR3aa: CASTHGQGVDTEAFF
CDR3nt: TGCGCCAGCACCCATGGACAGGGCGTGGACACTGAAGCTTTCTTT
abundance: -
v_gene: TRBV5-1
j_gene: TRBJ1-1
d_gene: TRBD1

CDR3aa: CSVVLALNSYNEQFF
CDR3nt: TGCAGCGTTGTACTAGCCCTTAACTCCTACAATGAGCAGTTCTTC
abundance: -
v_gene: TRBV29-1
j_gene: TRBJ2-1
d_gene: -

CDR3aa: CASSLMRDILYEQYF
CDR3nt: TGTGCCAGCAGTTTAATGCGGGACATCCTCTACGAGCAGTACTTC
abundance: -
v_gene: TRBV27
j_gene: TRBJ2-7
d_gene: -

CDR3aa: CASSLAGSGGNEQFF
CDR3nt: TGTGCCAGCAGCTTAGCGGGGTCAGGGGGAAATGAGCAGTTCTTC
abundance: few
v_gene: TRBV7-6
j_gene: TRBJ2-1
d_gene: TRBD1

CDR3aa: CASSPSQGLVGNIQYF
CDR3nt: TGTGCCAGCAGCCCTTCACAGGGGTTGGTAGGAAACATTCAGTACTTC
abundance: few
v_gene: TRBV3-1
j_gene: TRBJ2-4
d_gene: TRBD1

CDR3aa: CASSVASTNEKLFF
CDR3nt: TGTGCCAGCAGCGTAGCCTCAACTAATGAAAAACTGTTTTTT
abundance: -
v_gene: TRBV9
j_gene: TRBJ1-4
d_gene: -

CDR3aa: CASSPGVSGEQFF
CDR3nt: TGTGCCAGCAGCCCAGGTGTCTCCGGCGAGCAGTTCTTC
abundance: -
v_gene: TRBV7-3
j_gene: TRBJ2-1
d_gene: -

CDR3aa: CASSQGAYGANVLTF
CDR3nt: TGTGCCAGCAGTCAGGGGGCATACGGGGCCAACGTCCTGACTTTC
abundance: -
v_gene: TRBV12-3/TRBV12-4
j_gene: TRBJ2-6
d_gene: TRBD1

CDR3aa: CASSMQRAGETQYF
CDR3nt: TGTGCCAGTAGTATGCAAAGGGCCGGGGAGACCCAGTACTTC
abundance: once
v_gene: TRBV19
j_gene: TRBJ2-5
d_gene: -

CDR3aa: CASSLGRSGGPTDTQYF
CDR3nt: TGCGCCAGCAGCTTGGGGAGAAGCGGGGGTCCCACAGATACGCAGTATTTT
abundance: -
v_gene: TRBV5-1
j_gene: TRBJ2-3
d_gene: TRBD2

CDR3aa: CASSLVTQNIQYF
CDR3nt: TGTGCCAGCAGCTTAGTAACGCAAAACATTCAGTACTTC
abundance: few
v_gene: TRBV11-2
j_gene: TRBJ2-4
d_gene: -

CDR3aa: CATSRVDRNEQFF
CDR3nt: TGTGCCACCAGCAGAGTTGACCGTAATGAGCAGTTCTTC
abundance: few
v_gene: TRBV15
j_gene: TRBJ2-1
d_gene: -

CDR3aa: CASSLTDRVNYIGGYTF
CDR3nt: TGTGCCAGCAGTCTAACGGACAGGGTCAACTATATAGGGGGCTACACCTTC
abundance: -
v_gene: TRBV6-5
j_gene: TRBJ1-2
d_gene: TRBD1

CDR3aa: CAWSQDQGETQYF
CDR3nt: TGTGCCTGGAGCCAGGACCAGGGGGAGACCCAGTACTTC
abundance: few
v_gene: TRBV30
j_gene: TRBJ2-5
d_gene: -

CDR3aa: CSAIRSGKAGELFF
CDR3nt: TGCAGTGCTATCCGATCGGGAAAGGCCGGGGAGCTGTTTTTT
abundance: -
v_gene: TRBV20-1
j_gene: TRBJ2-2
d_gene: -

CDR3aa: CASSSGEEGTEAFF
CDR3nt: TGCGCCAGCAGCTCAGGGGAGGAAGGCACTGAAGCTTTCTTT
abundance: few
v_gene: TRBV5-1
j_gene: TRBJ1-1
d_gene: -

CDR3aa: CATRRGGRRMGDTQYF
CDR3nt: TGTGCCACTCGCCGAGGCGGGAGGAGGATGGGGGATACGCAGTATTTT
abundance: -
v_gene: TRBV27
j_gene: TRBJ2-3
d_gene: TRBD2

CDR3aa: CASRTGTAIYEQYF
CDR3nt: TGTGCCAGCAGGACCGGGACAGCCATCTACGAGCAGTACTTC
abundance: -
v_gene: TRBV5-6
j_gene: TRBJ2-7
d_gene: TRBD1

CDR3aa: CASSSQGQGVYEQYF
CDR3nt: TGTGCCAGCAGTTCCCAGGGACAGGGTGTTTACGAGCAGTACTTC
abundance: -
v_gene: TRBV6-5
j_gene: TRBJ2-7
d_gene: TRBD1

CDR3aa: CASSQFGSGELFF
CDR3nt: TGTGCCAGCAGTCAATTCGGCTCCGGGGAGCTGTTTTTT
abundance: once
v_gene: TRBV6-5
j_gene: TRBJ2-2
d_gene: -

CDR3aa: CSAKESGSYEQYF
CDR3nt: TGCAGCGCCAAGGAAAGCGGCTCCTACGAGCAGTACTTC
abundance: few
v_gene: TRBV29-1
j_gene: TRBJ2-7
d_gene: -

CDR3aa: CASSLVGLAGGVTDTQYF
CDR3nt: TGCGCCAGCAGCTTGGTTGGACTAGCGGGAGGGGTCACAGATACGCAGTATTTT
abundance: few
v_gene: TRBV5-1
j_gene: TRBJ2-3
d_gene: TRBD2

CDR3aa: CASSQSKGVYEQYF
CDR3nt: TGCGCCAGCAGCCAGTCAAAGGGGGTCTACGAGCAGTACTTC
abundance: -
v_gene: TRBV4-1
j_gene: TRBJ2-7
d_gene: -

CDR3aa: CASSSGQVEDEQYF
CDR3nt: TGTGCCAGCAGCTCCGGACAGGTTGAGGACGAGCAGTACTTC
abundance: -
v_gene: TRBV7-6
j_gene: TRBJ2-7
d_gene: TRBD1

CDR3aa: CASSARLEKQFF
CDR3nt: TGTGCCAGCAGTGCACGACTAGAAAAGCAGTTCTTC
abundance: -
v_gene: TRBV12-3/TRBV12-4
j_gene: TRBJ2-1
d_gene: -

CDR3aa: CASSKLGGRDAGELFF
CDR3nt: TGTGCCAGCAGTAAACTAGGGGGAAGGGACGCCGGGGAGCTGTTTTTT
abundance: few
v_gene: TRBV9
j_gene: TRBJ2-2
d_gene: -

CDR3aa: CASSLTSRETQYF
CDR3nt: TGTGCCAGCAGCCTGACTAGTAGAGAGACCCAGTACTTC
abundance: -
v_gene: TRBV7-3
j_gene: TRBJ2-5
d_gene: -

CDR3aa: CASSLGALQGADEQFF
CDR3nt: TGTGCCAGCAGCTTGGGGGCCCTACAGGGGGCGGATGAGCAGTTCTTC
abundance: few
v_gene: TRBV5-6
j_gene: TRBJ2-1
d_gene: TRBD1

CDR3aa: CATSDPPGDRVGELFF
CDR3nt: TGTGCCACCAGTGACCCCCCGGGGGATCGGGTCGGGGAGCTGTTTTTT
abundance: few
v_gene: TRBV24-1
j_gene: TRBJ2-2
d_gene: -

CDR3aa: CASTLGGELFF
CDR3nt: TGTGCCAGCACCCTGGGAGGGGAGCTGTTTTTT
abundance: -
v_gene: TRBV6-2/TRBV6-3
j_gene: TRBJ2-2
d_gene: -

CDR3aa: CASSLAEVSYEQYF
CDR3nt: TGCGCCAGCAGCTTGGCCGAGGTCTCCTACGAGCAGTACTTC
abundance: -
v_gene: TRBV5-1
j_gene: TRBJ2-7
d_gene: -

CDR3aa: CASSSAGELFF
CDR3nt: TGTGCCAGCAGTTCGGCCGGGGAGCTGTTTTTT
abundance: many
v_gene: TRBV6-2/TRBV6-3
j_gene: TRBJ2-2
d_gene: -

CDR3aa: CATSPREALDGYTF
CDR3nt: TGTGCCACAAGCCCCCGGGAAGCCCTAGATGGCTACACCTTC
abundance: few
v_gene: TRBV15
j_gene: TRBJ1-2
d_gene: -

CDR3aa: CAISQSSEIYEQYF
CDR3nt: TGTGCCATCAGCCAATCATCAGAGATCTACGAGCAGTACTTC
abundance: few
v_gene: TRBV10-3
j_gene: TRBJ2-7
d_gene: -

CDR3aa: CASTLGRGANSYNEQFF
CDR3nt: TGTGCCAGCACCTTGGGGCGAGGGGCTAACTCCTACAATGAGCAGTTCTTC
abundance: few
v_gene: TRBV12-3/TRBV12-4
j_gene: TRBJ2-1
d_gene: -